This is a list of T cell receptor beta chains from one sample in a study of T cell repertoires in aging, cancer and after chemotherapy. One entry per CDR3 protein, called by TCRdb with MiXCR from the multiplex PCR reads. The sample lists 1,200 or so distinct CDR3 sequences, roughly 23% occurring once. Sequencing used blood. The source is a human donor with a solid tumor. Both conserved end residues are part of each CDR3. A D gene is named only where the DNA matches it firmly. Not all rows give a size; the values are once, few, many and, for expanded clones, a class.

abundance	v_gene	j_gene	d_gene	CDR3nt	CDR3aa
few	TRBV27	TRBJ1-2	TRBD1	TGTGCCAGCAGTTTTGGAGGGGGCAACTATGGCTACACCTTC	CASSFGGGNYGYTF
.	TRBV20-1	TRBJ2-2	TRBD2	TGCAGTGCTAGTGGGCTAGCGGGGGACACGGGGGAGCTGTTTTTT	CSASGLAGDTGELFF
.	TRBV5-1	TRBJ2-1	.	TGCGCCAGCAGCTCCCAGGGGGGTTCCTACAATGAGCAGTTCTTC	CASSSQGGSYNEQFF
few	TRBV5-8	TRBJ2-6	TRBD1	TGTGCCAGCAGGGACCGGGACAGTCTGTACTCTGGGGCCAACGTCCTGACTTTC	CASRDRDSLYSGANVLTF
few	TRBV20-1	TRBJ2-3	.	TGCAGTGCTAAAGTGCTCACAGATACGCAGTATTTT	CSAKVLTDTQYF
large	TRBV29-1	TRBJ2-7	.	TGCAGCGTTGCCCAGAACTCCTACGAGCAGTACTTC	CSVAQNSYEQYF
medium-sized	TRBV7-2	TRBJ2-3	TRBD2	TGTGCCAGCAGCGCGACTAGCCCTAGCACAGATACGCAGTATTTT	CASSATSPSTDTQYF
large	TRBV30	TRBJ1-1	.	TGTGCCTGGAGTGGACCCGTTCAGAACACTGAAGCTTTCTTT	CAWSGPVQNTEAFF
.	TRBV18	TRBJ2-4	.	TGTGCCAGCTCACCACCTGACAGCCGGGAAGAGTACTTC	CASSPPDSREEYF
.	TRBV20-1	TRBJ2-3	TRBD1	TGCAGTGCTCGGGACAGCAAAAGCACAGATACGCAGTATTTT	CSARDSKSTDTQYF
.	TRBV30	TRBJ1-6	.	TGTGCCTGGATCATGCGGACGGCGTCACCCCTCCACTTT	CAWIMRTASPLHF
.	TRBV4-2	TRBJ2-2	.	TGTGCCAGCAGCCAAGTGATGATTGCCGGGGAGCTGTTTTTT	CASSQVMIAGELFF
.	TRBV19	TRBJ1-5	TRBD1	TGTGCCAGTAGTTCAATGGGACAGGGGGCAAATCAGCCCCAGCATTTT	CASSSMGQGANQPQHF
.	TRBV5-6	TRBJ1-3	.	TGTGCCAGCAGCTTTAGGGCCACACGGCCCTCTGGAAACACCATATATTTT	CASSFRATRPSGNTIYF
.	TRBV20-1	TRBJ1-1	TRBD1	TGCAGTGCTAATAGACCGGGACAGATGAACACTGAAGCTTTCTTT	CSANRPGQMNTEAFF
large	TRBV5-6	TRBJ1-5	TRBD1	TGTGCCAGCAGCTTGTACCAGGGGGCGGGTCAGCCCCAGCATTTT	CASSLYQGAGQPQHF
few	TRBV20-1	TRBJ2-1	.	TGCAGTGTCGAGGAAAACTACAATGAGCAGTTCTTC	CSVEENYNEQFF
.	TRBV18	TRBJ2-1	TRBD1	TGTGCCAGCTCACCAAGGGGGCAGAGCTCCTACAATGAGCAGTTCTTC	CASSPRGQSSYNEQFF
large	TRBV12-3/TRBV12-4	TRBJ1-2	.	TGTGCCAGCAGTCAGACCCCGATGACAGGTCCCATTTATGGCTACACCTTC	CASSQTPMTGPIYGYTF
.	TRBV12-3/TRBV12-4	TRBJ1-5	TRBD1	TGTGCCAGCAGCATACAGGGGGAGAATCAGCCCCAGCATTTT	CASSIQGENQPQHF
.	TRBV6-5	TRBJ2-2	.	TGTGCCACCGAACGTCGTTCATTATCGCGGACCGGGGAGCTGTTTTTT	CATERRSLSRTGELFF
few	TRBV20-1	TRBJ1-4	.	TGCAGTGCTCAGACGATGGGTGGTGAAAAACTGTTTTTT	CSAQTMGGEKLFF
.	TRBV24-1	TRBJ2-1	.	TGTGCCCCAGGGGACAACTCCTACAATGAGCAGTTCTTC	CAPGDNSYNEQFF
medium-sized	TRBV27	TRBJ2-5	.	TGTGCCAGCACCTCCTCGGGGACACCCGGGGAAGAGACCCAGTACTTC	CASTSSGTPGEETQYF
medium-sized	TRBV7-9	TRBJ2-3	.	TGTGCCAGCAGCTTAGGCACAGGGAGGAGCACAGATACGCAGTATTTT	CASSLGTGRSTDTQYF
few	TRBV7-2	TRBJ2-3	TRBD2	TGTGCCAGCAGCTTAGTTGGGACTAGCGGGGGGGCCGCAGCAGATACGCAGTATTTT	CASSLVGTSGGAAADTQYF
few	TRBV6-4	TRBJ1-2	TRBD1	TGTGCCAGCAGTCCCCGACAGGGGGTCTCTCTAGTCTATGGCTACACCTTC	CASSPRQGVSLVYGYTF
.	TRBV7-6	TRBJ2-1	TRBD1	TGTGCCAGCAGCTTAGTTTCTTCGACGTCCCGGGACAGGTCCTACAATGAGCAGTTCTTC	CASSLVSSTSRDRSYNEQFF
.	TRBV7-9	TRBJ1-6	.	TGTACCAGCAGCTTAACGTCAGCGAATTCACCCGTCCACTTT	CTSSLTSANSPVHF
.	TRBV7-2	TRBJ1-5	.	TGTGCCAGCAGGGGGGATAGCAATCAGCCCCAGCATTTT	CASRGDSNQPQHF
.	TRBV20-1	TRBJ1-1	.	TGCAGTGCTGTAGGAAACACTGAAGCTTTCTTT	CSAVGNTEAFF